This TCR beta chain comes out of a study of T cell repertoires in cytomegalovirus infection. As for the study in general: Indicated by public TCR beta signatures were CMV infection and matching HLA type.

This clonotype showed up many times. What it binds is unknown. A single record per CDR3 protein comes from TCRdb applying MiXCR to the reads. Of approximately 190,000 distinct CDR3 sequences detected, 25% to 30% appear once; the ten largest clones hold 30% to 35%. V gave up 1 base and J gave up 2 bases, with 14 bases separating them. Germline assignment: CDR1 SGHVS and CDR2 FNYEAQ. There are 17 residues in the CDR3. Overall study results and limits: Of the TCR beta families, the public ones yielded a cumulative frequency that identified carriers of CMV plus the relevant HLA. HLA-C-restricted TCR beta clonotypes specific for CMV led the ex vivo response.

The sequenced sample consisted of PBMCs. The chain has TRBV7-6 and TRBJ2-2, with D perhaps TRBD2 (6 bases). The source of this sequence is a human donor in good health (CMV status not recorded). Some clones in this sample may be carry-over from other donors' samples. CDR3 nucleotides: TGTGCCAGCAGCTTAGAGCCGGGAGAGAGAAACACCGGGGAGCTGTTTTTT. Its translation is CASSLEPGERNTGELFF.